One and the same sample provided the 18 T cell receptor beta chains below, sequenced in a study of naive and memory T cell subsets. The beta constant-region primer was an equimolar mix of two oligonucleotides covering TRBC1 and TRBC2. TCRdb re-derived calls from the UMI-ligation and nested PCR reads in MiXCR, one entry per CDR3 protein. The table records 120,000 to 150,000 distinct CDR3 sequences, 15% to 20% of them present only once. Sequenced input: naive CD4+ T cells from blood. The receptors were gathered from a human donor in good health.

J is TRBJ1-1 and V is TRBV5-4; tentatively, D is TRBD1 (6 bases). The CDR3 has 14 amino acids. Germline CDR1 and CDR2: SGHNT and YYREEE (reference sequence). Trimming shortened V by 4 bases and J by 5 bases, and 15 bases separated the two germline ends. In nucleotides, the CDR3 is TGTGCCAGCAGCCGGACAGAGGGGAAGACTGAAGCTTTCTTT. Protein: CASSRTEGKTEAFF.

CDR3 loop: CASRALREQYF. The CDR3 DNA reads as TGTGCCAGCAGAGCTCTCCGGGAGCAGTACTTC. This rearrangement joins TRBV2 to TRBJ2-7, with no clear D. CDR3 length: 11 residues. The V and J ends lost 6 bases and 7 bases respectively, with 10 bases between them. CDR1 is SNHLY, CDR2 FYNNEI, per germline.

This clonotype has just a few counts. V gene TRBV21-1 combines with J gene TRBJ2-3; the D call of TRBD1 is as the table states it, not checked on the DNA. TRBV21-1 is shown as a pseudogene. The CDR3 loop spans 16 amino acids. The DNA of the CDR3 is TGTGCCAGCAGCAAAGAGGGACCCCTTAGCACAGATACGCAGTATTTT. It yields the protein CASSKEGPLSTDTQYF.

This clonotype was detected only a few times. The J gene is TRBJ2-3, the V gene TRBV19; 8 bases agree with TRBD2. Per the germline V gene, CDR1 is LNHDA and CDR2 is SQIVND (reference sequence). The CDR3 is made up of 13 amino acids. Germline trimming cut 7 bases from V and 3 bases from J; bases unmatched to any gene: 3. The CDR3 sequence is CASKASGTDTQYF. CDR3 DNA sequence: TGTGCCAGTAAAGCTAGCGGGACAGATACGCAGTATTTT.

The chain uses TRBV20-1 and TRBJ2-3; the D is unclear. The CDR3 is 14 amino acids. CDR1 and CDR2 (germline): DFQATT, SNEGSKA (reference sequence). CDR3 in DNA: TGCAGCCTTCCGTACGAGGCCTCCACAGATACGCAGTATTTT. This encodes CSLPYEASTDTQYF.

CDR3 sequence reads: CASSYPRDRAKNIQYF. The DNA for the CDR3 is TGTGCCAGCAGTTACCCCCGGGACAGAGCCAAAAACATTCAGTACTTC. The chain carries TRBV12-3 or TRBV12-4 and TRBJ2-4, with 7 bases that match TRBD1. The CDR3 is 16 amino acids. V lost 4 bases to trimming and J lost 0 bases; unmatched junction nucleotides: 6.

The gene calls are TRBV11-2 and TRBJ2-7; D is ambiguous. Germline V gene lookup returns CDR1 SGHAT and CDR2 FQNNGV. The CDR3 runs 12 residues. V shed 3 bases and J shed 7 bases, with 10 bases lying between them. The CDR3 DNA follows: TGTGCCAGCAGCTTCTTGGCTAGGGAGCAGTACTTC. Residues: CASSFLAREQYF.

The chain recombines TRBV6-5 with TRBJ2-4; D is perhaps TRBD1 (5 bases). The CDR3 extends over 16 amino acids. Germline loops: CDR1 MNHEY, CDR2 SVGAGI. Trimming shortened V by 5 bases and J by 3 bases, and 17 bases separated the two germline ends. CDR3 region: CASSDSPITSKNIQYF. The CDR3 DNA reads TGTGCCAGCAGTGACAGCCCCATCACGAGCAAAAACATTCAGTACTTC.

The V gene is TRBV7-3, the J gene TRBJ2-4, with 7 bases that match TRBD2. V was clipped by 5 bases and J by 1 base; unmatched bases: 5. CDR1 SGHTA and CDR2 FQGTGA come from the germline V gene. CDR3 length equals 15 residues. The CDR3 reads CASSVGLGAKNIQYF. The CDR3 nucleotides are TGTGCCAGCAGCGTAGGACTAGGGGCCAAAAACATTCAGTACTTC.

This rearrangement joins TRBV5-4 to TRBJ2-3; 9 bases match TRBD2. Per germline, CDR1 SGHNT and CDR2 YYREEE (reference sequence). The V gene end was trimmed by 2 bases and the J gene end by 4 bases; junction bases not matched to a gene: 8. The CDR3 contains 16 residues. In DNA form, the CDR3 reads TGTGCCAGCAGCTTTGCCCTAGCGGGACCGTCAGATACGCAGTATTTT. This gives the protein CASSFALAGPSDTQYF.

The chain recombines TRBV28 with TRBJ2-7; either TRBD1 or TRBD2 may supply D (5 bases each). Trimming shortened V by 5 bases and J by 0 bases, and 11 bases separated the two germline ends. The CDR3 runs to 14 residues. CDR1 and CDR2 (germline): MDHEN, SYDVKM. The CDR3 sequence: CASSPRDRSYEQYF. DNA for the CDR3: TGTGCCAGCAGTCCTCGGGACCGCTCCTACGAGCAGTACTTC. Full variable domain (outside the CDR3, taken from reference TRBV28 and TRBJ2-7): DVKVTQSSRYLVKRTGEKVFLECVQDMDHENMFWYRQDPGLGLRLIYFSYDVKMKEKGDIPEGYSVSREKKERFSLILESASTNQTSMYLCASSPRDRSYEQYFGPGTRLTVT.

The chain is built from TRBV23-1 and TRBJ1-1; possibly TRBD1 for D (5 bases). TRBV23-1 is noted as an ORF with a role that remains uncertain. This CDR3 has 16 amino acids. Trimming pared 2 bases from V and 5 bases from J, leaving 18 bases between. For the CDR3, the DNA is TGCGCCAGCAGTCAAGCAGGGCCGGGGGAAGGAACTGAAGCTTTCTTT. It yields the protein CASSQAGPGEGTEAFF.

This clonotype came up a few times. This rearrangement joins TRBV20-1 to TRBJ2-1, with TRBD2 as a possible D gene (6 bases). V gave up 5 bases and J gave up 9 bases, with 17 bases separating them. The CDR3 covers 13 residues. CDR1 DFQATT and CDR2 SNEGSKA come from the germline V gene (reference sequence). The CDR3 loop is CSAALTSPLEQFF. CDR3 sequence (DNA): TGCAGTGCTGCTTTGACTAGTCCGCTTGAGCAGTTCTTC.

The chain carries TRBV5-1 and TRBJ2-7, with TRBD2 matching over 7 bases. Trimming took 5 bases from V and 6 from J; bases not matched to a gene: 14. Germline CDR1 and CDR2: SGHRS and YFSETQ. The CDR3 has 15 residues. CDR3 region: CASSKNREVLLEQYF. In DNA, the CDR3 is TGCGCCAGCAGTAAAAACCGGGAGGTTCTGCTCGAGCAGTACTTC.

This clonotype appeared a few times. The V gene is TRBV5-1, the J gene TRBJ2-3; 8 positions match TRBD2. V shed 3 bases and J 6 bases; nucleotides not matched to a gene: 9. This CDR3 is built from 15 residues. Germline V gene lookup returns CDR1 SGHRS and CDR2 YFSETQ. The CDR3 sequence is CASSSTSGPPDTQYF. In DNA form, the CDR3 reads TGCGCCAGCAGCTCTACTAGCGGCCCACCCGATACGCAGTATTTT.

With regard to this clonotype: A clone one base away is much larger, so this may be a read error. The V call is TRBV28, the J call TRBJ2-3; no reliable D call. The V end was cut by 3 bases, the J end by 6 bases, with 7 bases between. This CDR3 is built from 12 residues. CDR1 MDHEN and CDR2 SYDVKM come from the germline V gene. CDR3: CASSFPCDTQYF. The CDR3 DNA follows: TGTGCCAGCAGTTTTCCGTGCGATACGCAGTATTTT.

V usage is TRBV28 and J usage is TRBJ2-7; 9 bases align to TRBD2. The CDR3 consists of 15 residues. The ends lost 2 bases at V and 1 base at J; junction bases unmatched: 3. CDR1 is MDHEN, CDR2 SYDVKM, per germline. CDR3 protein: CASSLGREGSYEQYF. The CDR3 DNA is TGTGCCAGCAGTTTAGGGCGGGAGGGGTCCTACGAGCAGTACTTC. Drawing the rest from reference TRBV28 and TRBJ2-7, the complete variable domain is DVKVTQSSRYLVKRTGEKVFLECVQDMDHENMFWYRQDPGLGLRLIYFSYDVKMKEKGDIPEGYSVSREKKERFSLILESASTNQTSMYLCASSLGREGSYEQYFGPGTRLTVT.

In this sample, this clonotype turned up a few times. The chain carries TRBV20-1 and TRBJ2-7; TRBD2 might be the D (5 bases). The V gene's germline CDR1 is DFQATT and CDR2 SNEGSKA (reference sequence). V was clipped by 1 base and J by 2 bases, with 9 bases between them. The length of the CDR3 is 13 residues. The CDR3 nucleotides read TGCAGTGCTAGAGTTCTAGCAGCCTACGAGCAGTACTTC. This sequence encodes CSARVLAAYEQYF.